The sequence of this TCR beta chain was determined in a study of T cells in Graves' hyperthyroidism and ophthalmopathy. Study as a whole: Before any treatment, at initial diagnosis, peripheral blood was collected.

The CDR3 is 15 amino acids. Germline values: CDR1 SEHNR, CDR2 FQNEAQ (reference sequence). Trimming pared 5 bases from V and 3 bases from J, leaving 16 bases between. This clonotype was picked up many times. Template material for amplifying TCR beta CDR3 regions consisted of RNA transcripts. HTBI primers were the set used in a first-round RT-PCR of the TCR CDR3. From the multiplex PCR reads, TCRdb called clonotypes with MiXCR, one entry per CDR3 protein. The repertoire holds about 520,000 distinct CDR3 sequences, with under 25% as singletons. Clinical symptoms, serum thyroxine, TRAb, thyroid ultrasound and orbital computed tomography established diagnosis.

Sequenced input: blood. The clonotype comes from a man aged 18 to 35 with Graves' hyperthyroidism. V usage is TRBV7-9 and J usage is TRBJ1-2; D not resolved. CDR3 sequence: CASSPPKIYDYGYTF. CDR3 bases: TGTGCCAGCAGCCCCCCCAAAATATATGACTATGGCTACACCTTC. The full variable domain, in which reference TRBV7-9 and TRBJ1-2 provide the parts outside the CDR3, is DTGVSQNPRHKITKRGQNVTFRCDPISEHNRLYWYRQTLGQGPEFLTYFQNEAQLEKSRLLSDRFSAERPKGSFSTLEIQRTEQGDSAMYLCASSPPKIYDYGYTFGSGTRLTVV.